The rows below give T cell receptor beta chains drawn from one sample of a study of shared clonotypes between healthy human individuals. TCRdb keeps only in-frame clones here, not all; method: immunoSEQ multiplex PCR. The sample records 950,000 to 1,100,000 clones, 75% being singletons. Input material: memory CD4+ T cells sorted from blood. These receptor sequences come from a man between 18 and 29 years old in good health. The CDR3 runs from the conserved cysteine through the conserved F or W. The order of the fields is D gene, V gene, J gene, clone size, CDR3 DNA, CDR3 protein. The D gene is left open where the match is weak. Clone size, where shown, is once, few, many, or a class for clones that have expanded.

D: NA; V: TRBV5-1; J: TRBJ2-7; size: NA; DNA: TGCGCCAGCAGCTTGGACCCGAGCTCCTACGAGCAGTACTTC; CDR3: CASSLDPSSYEQYF
D: NA; V: TRBV19; J: TRBJ2-2; size: NA; DNA: TGTGCCAGTAAGGCTAGGGATACCGGGGAGCTGTTTTTT; CDR3: CASKARDTGELFF
D: NA; V: TRBV7-3; J: TRBJ2-6; size: NA; DNA: TGTGCCAGCAGCCCTGGGGGTTCTGGGGCCAACGTCCTGACTTTC; CDR3: CASSPGGSGANVLTF
D: NA; V: TRBV28; J: TRBJ1-6; size: NA; DNA: TGTGCCACCCATCAGGGCGGGGACTATAATTCACCCCTCCACTTT; CDR3: CATHQGGDYNSPLHF
D: TRBD1; V: TRBV5-1; J: TRBJ2-7; size: NA; DNA: TGCGCCAGCAGCTTGGCCGGGACAGGGCGATACGAGCAGTACTTC; CDR3: CASSLAGTGRYEQYF
D: NA; V: TRBV10-1; J: TRBJ1-1; size: few; DNA: TGCGCCAGCAGTGAAGATCAGGCGAACACTGAAGCTTTCTTT; CDR3: CASSEDQANTEAFF
D: NA; V: TRBV5-1; J: TRBJ2-1; size: many; DNA: TGCGCCAGCAGCCCCGGTAGTCGAACGGGGAATGAGCAGTTCTTC; CDR3: CASSPGSRTGNEQFF
D: NA; V: TRBV7-8; J: TRBJ2-5; size: NA; DNA: TGTGCCAGCAGCTTAGGAAATAGGGCGGTCCAAGAGACCCAGTACTTC; CDR3: CASSLGNRAVQETQYF
D: NA; V: TRBV6-1; J: TRBJ1-1; size: NA; DNA: TGTGCCAGCAGTTCCCCTGGCAGAAACACTGAAGCTTTCTTT; CDR3: CASSSPGRNTEAFF
D: TRBD1; V: TRBV2; J: TRBJ1-2; size: NA; DNA: TGTGCCAGCAGTGAAGCTGGGACAGGCCGGAGTGGTGGCTACACCTTC; CDR3: CASSEAGTGRSGGYTF
D: TRBD1; V: TRBV5-6; J: TRBJ1-2; size: NA; DNA: TGTGCCAGCAGCGAGGATACGACAGGGGCGCGCGGCTACACCTTC; CDR3: CASSEDTTGARGYTF
D: TRBD1; V: TRBV9; J: TRBJ2-2; size: NA; DNA: TGTGCCAGCAGCAGATATCCGGGACAGGACGCGCGACGGGTCACCGGGGAGCTGTTTTTT; CDR3: CASSRYPGQDARRVTGELFF
D: TRBD2; V: TRBV5-1; J: TRBJ2-2; size: NA; DNA: TGCGCCAGCAGCTGGGGACTAGCGGGACCCGGGGAGCTGTTTTTT; CDR3: CASSWGLAGPGELFF
D: NA; V: TRBV2; J: TRBJ2-7; size: once; DNA: TGTGCCAGCAGTCCTGACATACTCTCCCACGAGCAGTACTTC; CDR3: CASSPDILSHEQYF
D: NA; V: TRBV11-3; J: TRBJ2-2; size: NA; DNA: TGTGCCAGCAGCCCCGGGGACACCGGGGAGCTGTTTTTT; CDR3: CASSPGDTGELFF
D: NA; V: TRBV5-6; J: TRBJ1-5; size: few; DNA: TGTGCCAGCAGCTTCTCTACACAGGGTAATCAGCCCCAGCATTTT; CDR3: CASSFSTQGNQPQHF
D: NA; V: TRBV9; J: TRBJ1-2; size: many; DNA: TGTGCCAGCAGCGTAGCTACGGGATTCCAAAAGAACTATGGCTACACCTTC; CDR3: CASSVATGFQKNYGYTF
D: NA; V: TRBV7-8; J: TRBJ2-5; size: NA; DNA: TGTGCCAGCACGGAGGGTGGGCAGGGGAAGGAGACCCAGTACTTC; CDR3: CASTEGGQGKETQYF
D: NA; V: TRBV5-4; J: TRBJ1-1; size: once; DNA: TGTGCCAGCAGCTACTCCCCGAATAACCAGGGGCATCTCGGCCGAGTGGAAGCTTTCTTT; CDR3: CASSYSPNNQGHLGRVEAFF
D: TRBD2; V: TRBV10-3; J: TRBJ2-7; size: NA; DNA: TGTGCCATCAGCGCTAGCGGAAGCTCCTACGAGCAGTACTTC; CDR3: CAISASGSSYEQYF
D: TRBD2; V: TRBV5-1; J: TRBJ2-7; size: once; DNA: TGCGCCAGCAGCTTGGCCGCCCTAGCGGGGGGATTCTACGAGCAGTACTTC; CDR3: CASSLAALAGGFYEQYF
D: TRBD2; V: TRBV18; J: TRBJ2-1; size: once; DNA: TGTGCCAGCTCACCGGGAGGGTCCTCCTACAATGAGCAGTTCTTC; CDR3: CASSPGGSSYNEQFF
D: TRBD2; V: TRBV9; J: TRBJ2-2; size: NA; DNA: TGTGCCAGCAGCTCCGGGACTAGCGGGTTTAGCGCCGGGGAGCTGTTTTTT; CDR3: CASSSGTSGFSAGELFF
D: TRBD1; V: TRBV6-4; J: TRBJ2-7; size: few; DNA: TGTGCCAGCAGATCGGGGACAGGGTGCCAGAATAACACCTACGAGCAGTACTTC; CDR3: CASRSGTGCQNNTYEQYF
D: TRBD2; V: TRBV14; J: TRBJ2-1; size: NA; DNA: TGTGCCAGCAGCCTACTAGCGGGGGATGAGCAGTTCTTC; CDR3: CASSLLAGDEQFF
D: TRBD1; V: TRBV7-6; J: TRBJ2-1; size: NA; DNA: TGTGCCAGCAGCTTTTCGGGACAGGGATACAATGAGCAGTTCTTC; CDR3: CASSFSGQGYNEQFF
D: NA; V: TRBV7-9; J: TRBJ1-1; size: few; DNA: TGTGCCAGCAGCCGGGGACCGATGAACACTGAAGCTTTCTTT; CDR3: CASSRGPMNTEAFF
D: NA; V: TRBV18; J: TRBJ1-4; size: NA; DNA: TGTGCCAGCTCACCGATGGGATCCACCCCTGCAACTAATGAAAAACTGTTTTTT; CDR3: CASSPMGSTPATNEKLFF
D: NA; V: TRBV2; J: TRBJ1-5; size: NA; DNA: TGTGCCAGCAGTGAACTAAAGGCCTTTCGGGGTCAGCCCCAGCATTTT; CDR3: CASSELKAFRGQPQHF
D: TRBD2; V: TRBV29-1; J: TRBJ2-1; size: NA; DNA: TGCAGCGTTGCCTCGCAGGGTAGCGGGGGAAGGAGGCAGTTCTTC; CDR3: CSVASQGSGGRRQFF
D: NA; V: TRBV19; J: TRBJ1-5; size: NA; DNA: TGTGCCAGTAGTATAAATCCAATAAGGACGGATCAGCCCCAGCATTTT; CDR3: CASSINPIRTDQPQHF
D: NA; V: TRBV20-1; J: TRBJ1-1; size: many; DNA: TGCGCTGGCCTCCTGAACACTGAAGCTTTCTTT; CDR3: CAGLLNTEAFF
D: TRBD2; V: TRBV18; J: TRBJ2-7; size: NA; DNA: TGTGCCAGCTCACCGGGGGGGGACGAGCAGTACTTC; CDR3: CASSPGGDEQYF
D: NA; V: TRBV10-2; J: TRBJ2-2; size: NA; DNA: NA; CDR3: CASSESSPFLSPSGSCFF
D: NA; V: TRBV6-1; J: TRBJ2-1; size: NA; DNA: TGTGCCAGCAGTGATTGGGAGCAGTTCTTC; CDR3: CASSDWEQFF
D: NA; V: TRBV19; J: TRBJ2-7; size: NA; DNA: TGTGCCAGTAGCCTCTCCACAGGTGCCTACGAGCAGTACTTC; CDR3: CASSLSTGAYEQYF